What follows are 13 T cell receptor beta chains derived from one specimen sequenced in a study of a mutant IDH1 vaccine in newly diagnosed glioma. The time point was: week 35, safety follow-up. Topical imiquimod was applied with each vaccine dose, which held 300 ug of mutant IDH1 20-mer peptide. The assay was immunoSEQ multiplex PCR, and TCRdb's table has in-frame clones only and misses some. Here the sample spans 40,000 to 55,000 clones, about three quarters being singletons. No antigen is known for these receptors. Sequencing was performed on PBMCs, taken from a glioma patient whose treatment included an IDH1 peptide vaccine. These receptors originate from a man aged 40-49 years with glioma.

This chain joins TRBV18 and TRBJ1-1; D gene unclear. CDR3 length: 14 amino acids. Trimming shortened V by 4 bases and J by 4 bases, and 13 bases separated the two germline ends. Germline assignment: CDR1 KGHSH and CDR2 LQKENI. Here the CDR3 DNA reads TGTGCCAGCTCACGGGAGGGAGAGGGCACTGAAGCTTTCTTT. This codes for CASSREGEGTEAFF.

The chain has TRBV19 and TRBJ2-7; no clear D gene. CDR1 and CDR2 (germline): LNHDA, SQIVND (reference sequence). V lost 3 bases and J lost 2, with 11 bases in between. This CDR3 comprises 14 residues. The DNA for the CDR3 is TGTGCCAGTAGTATGAGAGAACCCCCCTACGAGCAGTACTTC. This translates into CASSMREPPYEQYF.

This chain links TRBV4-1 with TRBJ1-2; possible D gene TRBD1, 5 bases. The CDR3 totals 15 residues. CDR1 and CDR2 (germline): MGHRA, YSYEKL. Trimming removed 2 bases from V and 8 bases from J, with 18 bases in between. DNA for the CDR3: TGCGCCAGCAGCCAATCCCTCGGGACGGTCGAAGGCTACACCTTC. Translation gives CASSQSLGTVEGYTF.

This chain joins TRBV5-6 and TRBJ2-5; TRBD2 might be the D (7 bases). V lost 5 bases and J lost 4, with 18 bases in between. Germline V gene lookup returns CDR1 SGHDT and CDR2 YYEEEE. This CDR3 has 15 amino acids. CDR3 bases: TGTGCCAGCAGTATAAGGGGGGGGACCCGAGAGACCCAGTACTTC. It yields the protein CASSIRGGTRETQYF.

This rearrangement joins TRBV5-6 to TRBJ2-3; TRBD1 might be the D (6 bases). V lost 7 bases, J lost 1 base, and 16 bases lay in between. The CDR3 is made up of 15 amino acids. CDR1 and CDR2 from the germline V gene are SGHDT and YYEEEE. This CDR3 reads CASGGLNRGTDTQYF. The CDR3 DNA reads TGTGCCAGCGGGGGCCTTAACAGGGGCACAGATACGCAGTATTTT.

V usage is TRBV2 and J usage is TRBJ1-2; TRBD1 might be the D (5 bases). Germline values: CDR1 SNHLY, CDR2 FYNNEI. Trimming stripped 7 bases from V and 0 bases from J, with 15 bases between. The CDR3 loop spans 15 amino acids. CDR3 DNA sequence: TGTGCCAGCAACTTTGGCAGGGCCGCTAACTATGGCTACACCTTC. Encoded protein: CASNFGRAANYGYTF.

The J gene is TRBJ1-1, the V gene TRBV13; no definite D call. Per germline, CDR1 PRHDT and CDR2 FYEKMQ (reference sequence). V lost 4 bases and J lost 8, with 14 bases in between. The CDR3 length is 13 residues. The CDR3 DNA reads TGTGCCAGCAGCTCCTCGCTGATTAAAGAAGCTTTCTTT. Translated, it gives CASSSSLIKEAFF. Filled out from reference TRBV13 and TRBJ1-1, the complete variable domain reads AAGVIQSPRHLIKEKRETATLKCYPIPRHDTVYWYQQGPGQDPQFLISFYEKMQSDKGSIPDRFSAQQFSDYHSELNMSSLELGDSALYFCASSSSLIKEAFFGQGTRLTVV.

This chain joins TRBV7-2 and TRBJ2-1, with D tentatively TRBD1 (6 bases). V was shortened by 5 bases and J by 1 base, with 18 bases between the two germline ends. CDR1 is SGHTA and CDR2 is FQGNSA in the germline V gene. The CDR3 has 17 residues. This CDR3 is CASSPVLQGRSYNEQFF. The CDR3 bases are TGTGCCAGCAGCCCCGTCCTACAGGGAAGATCCTACAATGAGCAGTTCTTC.

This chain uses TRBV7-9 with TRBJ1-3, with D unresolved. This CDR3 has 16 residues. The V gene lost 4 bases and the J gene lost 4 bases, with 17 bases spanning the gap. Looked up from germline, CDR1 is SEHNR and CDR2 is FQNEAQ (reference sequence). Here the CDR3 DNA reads TGTGCCAGCAGCTCTCCTCGGGGTCCGTGGGGAAACACCATATATTTT. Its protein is CASSSPRGPWGNTIYF.

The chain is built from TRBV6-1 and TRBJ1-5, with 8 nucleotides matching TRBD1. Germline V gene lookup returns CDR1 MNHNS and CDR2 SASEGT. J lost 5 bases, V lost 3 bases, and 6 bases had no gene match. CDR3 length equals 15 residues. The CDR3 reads CASSERTGRDQPQHF. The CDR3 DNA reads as TGTGCCAGCAGTGAGCGGACAGGGAGGGATCAGCCCCAGCATTTT.

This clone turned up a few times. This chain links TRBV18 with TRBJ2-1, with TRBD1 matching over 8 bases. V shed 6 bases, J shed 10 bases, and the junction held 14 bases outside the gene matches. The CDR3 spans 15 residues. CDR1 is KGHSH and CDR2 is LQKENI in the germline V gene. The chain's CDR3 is CASSPDRGQSLEQFF. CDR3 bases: TGTGCCAGCTCCCCCGACAGGGGCCAGTCCCTAGAGCAGTTCTTC.

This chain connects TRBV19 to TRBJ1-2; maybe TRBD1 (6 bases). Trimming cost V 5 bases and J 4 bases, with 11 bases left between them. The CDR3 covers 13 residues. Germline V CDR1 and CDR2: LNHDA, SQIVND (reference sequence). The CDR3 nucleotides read TGTGCCAGTAGTCAGGACAGATCCTATGGCTACACCTTC. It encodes CASSQDRSYGYTF.

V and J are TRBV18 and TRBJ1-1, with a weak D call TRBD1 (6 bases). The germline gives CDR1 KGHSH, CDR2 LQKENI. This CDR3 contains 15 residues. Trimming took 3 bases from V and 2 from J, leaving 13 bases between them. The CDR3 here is CASSPFGDKNTEAFF. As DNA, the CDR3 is TGTGCCAGCTCACCCTTCGGGGACAAAAACACTGAAGCTTTCTTT.